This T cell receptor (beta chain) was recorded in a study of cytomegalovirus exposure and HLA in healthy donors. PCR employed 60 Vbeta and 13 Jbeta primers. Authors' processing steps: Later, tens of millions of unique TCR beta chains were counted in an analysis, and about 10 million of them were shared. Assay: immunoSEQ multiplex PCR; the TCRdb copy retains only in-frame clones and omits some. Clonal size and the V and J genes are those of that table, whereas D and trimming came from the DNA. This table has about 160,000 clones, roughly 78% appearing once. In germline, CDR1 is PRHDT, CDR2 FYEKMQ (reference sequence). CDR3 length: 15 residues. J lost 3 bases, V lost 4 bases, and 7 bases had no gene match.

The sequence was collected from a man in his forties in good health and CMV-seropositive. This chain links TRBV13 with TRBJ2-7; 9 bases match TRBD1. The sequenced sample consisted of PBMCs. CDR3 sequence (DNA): TGTGCCAGCAGCTCCCGGGACAGGGTATACTACGAGCAGTACTTC. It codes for CASSSRDRVYYEQYF.